Shown below are 7 T cell receptor beta chains from a single sample sequenced in a study of blood T cell repertoires in COVID-19. Profiling relied on immunoSEQ multiplex PCR, and the TCRdb table lists in-frame clones only, not all of them. The table records around 130,000 clones, around four fifths of them present only once. The sample comprised PBMCs or T cells enriched from blood (not recorded which). The source of these receptors is a middle-aged man with acute COVID-19.

The gene calls are TRBV15 and TRBJ1-1; D not resolved. Between the trimmed V and J ends, which lost 11 bases and 0 bases, there was a span of 13 bases. Per the germline V gene, CDR1 is LNHNV and CDR2 is YYDKDF (reference sequence). The CDR3 runs 13 residues. The CDR3, as DNA: TGTGCCTCCGCGAGAGGTATGAACACTGAAGCTTTCTTT. It translates to CASARGMNTEAFF.

This rearrangement joins TRBV19 to TRBJ1-2, with unresolved D. V was cut by 5 bases and J by 4 bases, with 11 bases left in between. The CDR3 is 13 amino acids. Germline V gene lookup returns CDR1 LNHDA and CDR2 SQIVND (reference sequence). CDR3 residues: CASSGVGVYGYTF. The CDR3, as DNA: TGTGCCAGTAGTGGCGTCGGGGTCTATGGCTACACCTTC.

The chain recombines TRBV19 with TRBJ2-3; D gene ambiguous. Germline loops: CDR1 LNHDA, CDR2 SQIVND (reference sequence). This CDR3 region has 14 residues. V shed 4 bases and J shed 0 bases, with 8 bases lying between them. In nucleotides, the CDR3 is TGTGCCAGTAGTACCCTCTATAGCACAGATACGCAGTATTTT. It yields the protein CASSTLYSTDTQYF.

The chain carries TRBV5-4 and TRBJ2-5, with 10 bases identical to TRBD2. V shed 5 bases, J shed 0 bases, and the junction held 1 base outside the gene matches. Germline loops: CDR1 SGHNT, CDR2 YYREEE (reference sequence). The CDR3 contains 14 residues. In nucleotides, the CDR3 is TGTGCCAGCAGAGGGACTAGCGACCAAGAGACCCAGTACTTC. Protein: CASRGTSDQETQYF.

This clone was counted between two and nine times. The chain uses TRBV10-3 and TRBJ2-1; TRBD2 agrees at 14 bases. With V trimmed by 5 bases and J by 10 bases, 13 bases remained unmatched. Germline CDR1 and CDR2: ENHRY and SYGVKD. This CDR3 has 17 amino acids. The CDR3 region is CAISQSVGLAGGGEQFF. The CDR3 DNA sequence: TGTGCCATCAGTCAATCTGTCGGACTAGCGGGAGGAGGAGAGCAGTTCTTC.

The J gene is TRBJ2-4, the V gene TRBV28; D might be TRBD2 (6 bases). Germline V gives CDR1 MDHEN, CDR2 SYDVKM. The V end was cut by 4 bases, the J end by 1 base, with 11 bases between. This CDR3 comprises 15 residues. The CDR3 here is CASSWPGRAKNIQYF. The CDR3 nucleotides are TGTGCCAGCAGTTGGCCGGGGAGGGCCAAAAACATTCAGTACTTC.

This clone was found once. Here the CDR3 DNA reads TGTGCCAGCAGCTCTGAAGGAGGGGGCGGCAATCAGCCCCAGCATTTT. Protein product: CASSSEGGGGNQPQHF. The chain uses TRBV7-9 and TRBJ1-5; 7 bases are shared with TRBD1. From germline, CDR1 is SEHNR and CDR2 FQNEAQ (reference sequence). The CDR3 runs 16 residues. V was clipped by 4 bases and J by 2 bases; unmatched bases: 8. Complete variable domain (other parts from reference TRBV7-9 and TRBJ1-5): DTGVSQNPRHKITKRGQNVTFRCDPISEHNRLYWYRQTLGQGPEFLTYFQNEAQLEKSRLLSDRFSAERPKGSFSTLEIQRTEQGDSAMYLCASSSEGGGGNQPQHFGDGTRLSIL.